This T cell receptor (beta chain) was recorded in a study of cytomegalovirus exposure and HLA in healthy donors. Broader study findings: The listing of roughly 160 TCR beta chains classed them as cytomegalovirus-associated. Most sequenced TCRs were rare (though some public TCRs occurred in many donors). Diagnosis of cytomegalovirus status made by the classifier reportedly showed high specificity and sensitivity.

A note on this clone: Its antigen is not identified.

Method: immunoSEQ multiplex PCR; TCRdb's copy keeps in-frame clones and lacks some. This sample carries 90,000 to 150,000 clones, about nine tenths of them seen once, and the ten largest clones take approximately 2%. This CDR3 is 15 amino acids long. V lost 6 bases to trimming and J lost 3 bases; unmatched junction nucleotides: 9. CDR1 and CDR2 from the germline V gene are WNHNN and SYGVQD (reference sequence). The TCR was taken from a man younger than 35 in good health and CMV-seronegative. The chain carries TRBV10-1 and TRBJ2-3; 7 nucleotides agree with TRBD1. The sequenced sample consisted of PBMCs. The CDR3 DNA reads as TGCGCCAGCAGCGAACAGGGGCCAGGAACAGATACGCAGTATTTT. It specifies CASSEQGPGTDTQYF.